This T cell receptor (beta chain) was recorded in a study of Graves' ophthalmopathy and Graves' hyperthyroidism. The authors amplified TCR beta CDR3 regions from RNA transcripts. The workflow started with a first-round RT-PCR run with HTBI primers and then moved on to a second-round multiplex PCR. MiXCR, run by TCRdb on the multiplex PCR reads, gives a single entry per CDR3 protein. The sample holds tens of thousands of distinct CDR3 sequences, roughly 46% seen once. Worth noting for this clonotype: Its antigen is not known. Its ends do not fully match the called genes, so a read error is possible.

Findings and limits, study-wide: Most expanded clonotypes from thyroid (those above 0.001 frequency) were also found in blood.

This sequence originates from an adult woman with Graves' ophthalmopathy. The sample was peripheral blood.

The chain's CDR3 is CASSDRGTGELCF. CDR3 coding DNA: TGTGCCAGTAGTGACAGGGGCACCGGGGAGCTGTGTTTT. J is TRBJ2-2 and V is TRBV6-4; TRBD1 matches at 8 bases. This CDR3 region has 13 residues. The germline V gene has CDR1 MRHNA and CDR2 SNTAGT.